These T cell receptor beta chains were read from a single sample in a study of T-cell memory formation after mild COVID-19. MiXCR, run by TCRdb on the 5' RACE reads, gives a single entry per CDR3 protein. The table records about 610,000 distinct CDR3 sequences, around 16% of them present only once. Sequenced sample: PBMCs or a T cell subset sorted from them (not recorded which). Receptors originate from an adult woman who had mild COVID-19 (a few samples of this study predate the infection). Cell type and time point are not known. CDR3s include the opening cysteine and the closing phenylalanine or tryptophan.

cdr3_aa j_call v_call
CASSLAPSPRSETQYF TRBJ2-5 TRBV7-8
CASSFGRADTQYF TRBJ2-3 TRBV7-3
CASRAGGVETQYF TRBJ2-5 TRBV6-5
CSARSESGTDTQYF TRBJ2-3 TRBV20-1
CASSLGDRGNTIYF TRBJ1-3 TRBV5-1
CATSDAEQGSTDTQYF TRBJ2-3 TRBV24-1
CSARDRGGQETQYF TRBJ2-5 TRBV20-1
CAWSAAGRSDTQYF TRBJ2-3 TRBV30
CASSYFPGQRDYGYTF TRBJ1-2 TRBV6-6
CASRRGAGTPSGELFF TRBJ2-2 TRBV27
CSARDYLSNQPQHF TRBJ1-5 TRBV20-1
CASSQPGTSVNEQFF TRBJ2-1 TRBV4-2
CASSESGGEETQYF TRBJ2-5 TRBV6-1
CASSPPAGWSRDEQFF TRBJ2-1 TRBV3-1
CASSSRDRVTGTQYF TRBJ2-5 TRBV12-3/TRBV12-4
CASRGTYQETQYF TRBJ2-5 TRBV2
CATRLGLGEQFF TRBJ2-1 TRBV12-3/TRBV12-4
CASSLGQGASFYEQYF TRBJ2-7 TRBV5-5
CASSAGLADEQFF TRBJ2-1 TRBV9
CASSYTASFGYGLDTEAFF TRBJ1-1 TRBV6-5
CASSEVLAGGGELFF TRBJ2-2 TRBV25-1
CSGILTVSYEQYF TRBJ2-7 TRBV29-1
CASSQEGKVYF TRBJ2-7 TRBV4-1
CASSYGRATFIVNQPQHF TRBJ1-5 TRBV6-5
CASSLGVFGGRRQGTEAFF TRBJ1-1 TRBV5-1
CASSYLDRGDSPLHF TRBJ1-6 TRBV6-6